The 27 T cell receptor beta chains given below trace back to one sample, sequenced in a study of blood T cell repertoires in COVID-19. Repertoires were generated with immunoSEQ multiplex PCR, while TCRdb's copy carries only in-frame clones and drops some. The sample contains 150,000 to 200,000 clones, 65% to 90% of which appear only once. The specimen was peripheral blood. The source is a man aged 60 to 69 with acute or convalescent COVID-19.

The gene calls are TRBV28 and TRBJ2-7; TRBD2 aligns across 9 bases. In germline, CDR1 is MDHEN, CDR2 SYDVKM. The CDR3 extends over 14 amino acids. V shed 10 bases and J 2 bases; nucleotides not matched to a gene: 9. The CDR3 sequence is CATHGSGSPYEQYF. The CDR3 DNA follows: TGTGCCACCCACGGTAGCGGGAGTCCCTACGAGCAGTACTTC.

The chain has TRBV14 and TRBJ2-3; 11 bases are shared with TRBD2. With V trimmed by 0 bases and J by 1 base, 3 bases remained unmatched. The CDR3 extends over 17 amino acids. Per germline, CDR1 SGHDN and CDR2 FVKESK. The CDR3 nucleotides read TGTGCCAGCAGCCAAGATACTAGCGGGAGTGGCACAGATACGCAGTATTTT. Translating gives CASSQDTSGSGTDTQYF.

The genes are TRBV18 and TRBJ2-7, with D perhaps TRBD1 (6 bases). V shed 1 base and J shed 3 bases, with 7 bases lying between them. The CDR3 contains 13 residues. Germline CDR1 and CDR2: KGHSH and LQKENI. The CDR3 DNA reads as TGTGCCAGCTCACCACTGACAGGCTACGAGCAGTACTTC. Protein: CASSPLTGYEQYF.

V and J are TRBV24-1 and TRBJ2-1; TRBD2 aligns across 16 bases. The CDR3 length is 17 residues. CDR1 and CDR2 from the germline V gene are KGHDR and SFDVKD. Trimming at V came to 3 bases and at J to 8 bases, leaving 6 bases not matched to a gene. CDR3 in DNA: TGTGCCACCAGTGATGGGACTAGCGGGAGGGCCGGGTATGAGCAGTTCTTC. This encodes CATSDGTSGRAGYEQFF.

This clone has just a few counts. The chain has TRBV14 and TRBJ2-2, with a tentative D call TRBD1 (6 bases). This CDR3 region has 17 residues. Germline V gene sequence: CDR1 SGHDN, CDR2 FVKESK. The V end lost 4 bases, the J end lost 1 base, and 16 bases lay between the germline ends. CDR3 nucleotides: TGTGCCAGCAGCCCTGGGACACACGCTTGGAACACCGGGGAGCTGTTTTTT. As protein: CASSPGTHAWNTGELFF.

The chain joins TRBV5-8 to TRBJ1-5; 8 nucleotides match TRBD1. This CDR3 is 13 amino acids long. The J segment lost 4 bases and the V segment lost 5 bases, leaving 2 bases of the junction unmatched. Looked up from germline, CDR1 is SGHTS and CDR2 is YDEGEE. This CDR3 reads CASSRTGNQPQHF. As DNA, the CDR3 is TGTGCCAGCAGTCGGACAGGGAATCAGCCCCAGCATTTT. Drawing the rest from reference TRBV5-8 and TRBJ1-5, the complete variable domain is EAGVTQSPTHLIKTRGQQATLRCSPISGHTSVYWYQQALGLGLQFLLWYDEGEERNRGNFPPRFSGRQFPNYSSELNVNALELEDSALYLCASSRTGNQPQHFGDGTRLSIL.

This clone has a single count. This rearrangement joins TRBV7-8 to TRBJ1-5, with D possibly TRBD1 on 6 matching bases. Germline-derived CDR1 and CDR2 are SGHVS and FQNEAQ. Trimming took 3 bases from V and 0 from J, leaving 12 bases between them. The CDR3 runs 16 residues. Here the CDR3 DNA reads TGTGCCAGCAGCTTGCAGGGGATTAATAGCAATCAGCCCCAGCATTTT. Amino acid sequence: CASSLQGINSNQPQHF.

The gene calls are TRBV5-4 and TRBJ2-7; 10 positions match TRBD2. Germline trimming cut 0 bases from V and 8 bases from J; bases unmatched to any gene: 11. CDR3 length: 16 amino acids. Germline CDR1 is SGHNT and CDR2 is YYREEE (reference sequence). CDR3 DNA sequence: TGTGCCAGCAGCTTGGATCTCGGGACTAGCGTAAGTCAGCAGTACTTC. Its protein product is CASSLDLGTSVSQQYF.

This chain links TRBV5-5 with TRBJ1-4; tentatively, D is TRBD1 (6 bases). CDR1 is SGHKS, CDR2 YYEKEE, per germline (reference sequence). CDR3 length equals 14 residues. V was pared by 5 bases and J by 6 bases, with 14 bases between. CDR3 nucleotide sequence: TGTGCCAGCAGTTTTTCGAGGACAGATGAAAAACTGTTTTTT. Protein: CASSFSRTDEKLFF.

The V call is TRBV27, the J call TRBJ1-5; 11 nucleotides agree with TRBD1. This CDR3 is 15 amino acids long. The V gene's germline CDR1 is MNHEY and CDR2 SMNVEV (reference sequence). With 5 bases clipped from V and 5 bases from J, the junction kept 5 bases outside the gene matches. In nucleotides, the CDR3 is TGTGCCAGCAGTCCAGGGACAGGGGGTGATCAGCCCCAGCATTTT. Amino acid sequence: CASSPGTGGDQPQHF.

This clone was found once. The CDR3 is CASSPGGQVIQYF. CDR3 DNA: TGTGCCAGCAGCCCGGGGGGGCAGGTCATTCAGTACTTC. V gene TRBV28 combines with J gene TRBJ2-4; 8 nucleotides agree with TRBD2. The germline V gene encodes CDR1 MDHEN and CDR2 SYDVKM. After removal of 6 bases from V and 9 bases from J, the junction contained 7 bases not matched to a gene. The CDR3 runs 13 residues.

The gene calls are TRBV11-2 and TRBJ2-5; TRBD1 might be the D (6 bases). The CDR3 loop spans 13 amino acids. CDR1 and CDR2 from the germline V gene are SGHAT and FQNNGV. V lost 4 bases and J lost 5, with 11 bases in between. The CDR3 loop reads CASSSGVRETQYF. The DNA of the CDR3 is TGTGCCAGCAGCTCAGGGGTAAGGGAGACCCAGTACTTC.

This clone was seen once. The chain employs TRBV7-6 and TRBJ2-1; 7 bases are shared with TRBD2. Trimming at V came to 1 base and at J to 1 base, leaving 10 bases not matched to a gene. The CDR3 covers 18 residues. Germline V CDR1 and CDR2: SGHVS, FNYEAQ. CDR3 nucleotide sequence: TGTGCCAGCAGCTTAGTGGTGGACCTGGGGGGGTCCTACAATGAGCAGTTCTTC. It translates to CASSLVVDLGGSYNEQFF.

This CDR3 is CASEKSQSGNTIYF. In DNA, the CDR3 is TGTGCCAGTGAGAAATCCCAATCGGGAAACACCATATATTTT. V gene TRBV2 combines with J gene TRBJ1-3; the D is unclear. Germline V lookup: CDR1 SNHLY, CDR2 FYNNEI. The length of the CDR3 is 14 residues. Trimming took 9 bases from V and 4 from J, leaving 16 bases between them.

This clone has a count of ten or more. The chain carries TRBV5-4 and TRBJ1-4; D perhaps matches TRBD1 (6 bases). The CDR3 has 15 residues. Trimming shortened V by 4 bases and J by 7 bases, and 17 bases separated the two germline ends. Germline CDR1 and CDR2: SGHNT and YYREEE (reference sequence). The CDR3 loop reads CASSVPGAVGEKLFF. CDR3 nucleotide sequence: TGTGCCAGCAGCGTTCCAGGGGCGGTTGGTGAAAAACTGTTTTTT.

This rearrangement joins TRBV5-4 to TRBJ2-7; D gene ambiguous. The germline V and J ends were trimmed by 2 bases and 2 bases, with 11 bases remaining between them. Germline values: CDR1 SGHNT, CDR2 YYREEE (reference sequence). This CDR3 contains 14 residues. The CDR3 spells CASSFVGGAYEQYF. CDR3 nucleotide sequence: TGTGCCAGCAGCTTTGTCGGCGGAGCCTACGAGCAGTACTTC.

V usage is TRBV7-9 and J usage is TRBJ1-2; D may be TRBD1 (5 bases). Between the trimmed V and J ends, which lost 6 bases and 7 bases, there was a span of 18 bases. Germline loops: CDR1 SEHNR, CDR2 FQNEAQ (reference sequence). This CDR3 is 14 amino acids long. The CDR3 DNA reads as TGTGCCAGCAGAGAACGGGGGGAGCTGAGTGGCTACACCTTC. It encodes CASRERGELSGYTF. Looking up the rest from reference TRBV7-9 and TRBJ1-2 gives the full variable domain: DTGVSQNPRHKITKRGQNVTFRCDPISEHNRLYWYRQTLGQGPEFLTYFQNEAQLEKSRLLSDRFSAERPKGSFSTLEIQRTEQGDSAMYLCASRERGELSGYTFGSGTRLTVV.

The V gene is TRBV24-1, the J gene TRBJ2-2, with D tentatively TRBD2 (6 bases). Germline assignment: CDR1 KGHDR and CDR2 SFDVKD. CDR3 length: 15 amino acids. Trimming left V 5 bases short and J 6 bases short, with 15 bases between. CDR3 coding DNA: TGTGCCACCAGTGGCATACGGGGGACGCCCGGGGAGCTGTTTTTT. It yields the protein CATSGIRGTPGELFF.

This chain uses TRBV19 with TRBJ1-1; possible D gene TRBD1, 5 bases. Trimming removed 4 bases from V and 4 bases from J, with 13 bases in between. The germline V gene has CDR1 LNHDA and CDR2 SQIVND (reference sequence). This CDR3 spans 14 amino acids. CDR3 bases: TGTGCCAGTAGTACGGACCCGGGGGGCACTGAAGCTTTCTTT. It is translated as CASSTDPGGTEAFF.

V and J are TRBV5-1 and TRBJ2-5; 11 bases match TRBD2. CDR1 is SGHRS and CDR2 is YFSETQ in the germline V gene. This CDR3 contains 15 residues. J lost 1 base, V lost 5 bases, and 4 bases had no gene match. The CDR3 DNA reads TGCGCCAGCAGTTCACTAGCGGGAGCCCAAGAGACCCAGTACTTC. Translated, it gives CASSSLAGAQETQYF.

In this sample, this clone turned up once. The V gene is TRBV18, the J gene TRBJ1-5; D unclear. The CDR3 loop spans 15 amino acids. Germline V gene lookup returns CDR1 KGHSH and CDR2 LQKENI. V was trimmed by 5 bases and J by 1 base, leaving 12 bases between them. This CDR3 is CASSSYSNSNQPQHF. The CDR3 nucleotides are TGTGCCAGCTCATCCTACAGCAACAGCAATCAGCCCCAGCATTTT. Full variable domain (missing parts from reference TRBV18 and TRBJ1-5): NAGVMQNPRHLVRRRGQEARLRCSPMKGHSHVYWYRQLPEEGLKFMVYLQKENIIDESGMPKERFSAEFPKEGPSILRIQQVVRGDSAAYFCASSSYSNSNQPQHFGDGTRLSIL.

The chain links TRBV5-1 to TRBJ1-2; D possibly corresponds to TRBD1 (6 bases). This CDR3 spans 13 amino acids. Germline V gene data show CDR1 as SGHRS and CDR2 as YFSETQ. V was pared by 4 bases and J by 4 bases, with 11 bases between. Here the CDR3 reads CASSEGTPYGYTF. Here the CDR3 DNA reads TGCGCCAGCAGCGAAGGGACACCCTATGGCTACACCTTC.

The sample holds a few counts of this clone. V usage is TRBV19 and J usage is TRBJ1-2; D unresolved. Germline V lookup: CDR1 LNHDA, CDR2 SQIVND (reference sequence). The CDR3 covers 13 residues. V lost 6 bases to trimming and J lost 7 bases, with 15 bases between them. The CDR3 coding sequence is TGTGCCAGTAGCCGGGCAGATGGAGGTGGCTACACCTTC. Amino acid sequence: CASSRADGGGYTF.

The CDR3 is CASSQFGGSGANVLTF. CDR3 nucleotides: TGTGCCAGCAGCCAATTTGGAGGCTCTGGGGCCAACGTCCTGACTTTC. The chain is built from TRBV16 and TRBJ2-6, with D perhaps matching TRBD2 (5 bases). The germline V gene encodes CDR1 KGHSY and CDR2 FQNENV. The V and J ends lost 1 base and 0 bases respectively, with 7 bases between them. This CDR3 has 16 residues. Full variable domain (remainder filled in from reference TRBV16 and TRBJ2-6): GEEVAQTPKHLVRGEGQKAKLYCAPIKGHSYVFWYQQVLKNEFKFLISFQNENVFDETGMPKERFSAKCLPNSPCSLEIQATKLEDSAVYFCASSQFGGSGANVLTFGAGSRLTVL.

The CDR3 DNA is TGTGCCAGCAGGGCCAGGGGGCCTAACACTGAAGCTTTCTTT. Translating it yields CASRARGPNTEAFF. The chain is built from TRBV3-1 (or the pseudogene TRBV3-2) and TRBJ1-1, with TRBD1 matching over 8 bases. Looked up from germline, CDR1 is LGHDT and CDR2 is YNNKEL (reference sequence). This CDR3 spans 14 amino acids. J was trimmed by 2 bases and V by 6 bases; bases with no gene match: 5.

The rearrangement links TRBV19 to TRBJ2-7; 10 bases agree with TRBD1. This CDR3 is 18 amino acids long. Trimming at V came to 5 bases and at J to 2 bases, leaving 15 bases not matched to a gene. CDR1 is LNHDA, CDR2 SQIVND, per germline (reference sequence). DNA for the CDR3: TGTGCCAGTAGTCCGACAGGGGGCGTAAGAGCGAGCACCTACGAGCAGTACTTC. Translated, it gives CASSPTGGVRASTYEQYF.

The rearrangement joins TRBV30 to TRBJ1-5, with D possibly TRBD1 on 5 matching bases. The CDR3 length is 15 residues. V shed 2 bases and J shed 2 bases, with 13 bases lying between them. Germline-derived CDR1 and CDR2 are GTSNPN and SVGIG (reference sequence). The CDR3 coding sequence is TGTGCCTGGAGTCGTTCAGGGATGGGCAATCAGCCCCAGCATTTT. Protein sequence: CAWSRSGMGNQPQHF.